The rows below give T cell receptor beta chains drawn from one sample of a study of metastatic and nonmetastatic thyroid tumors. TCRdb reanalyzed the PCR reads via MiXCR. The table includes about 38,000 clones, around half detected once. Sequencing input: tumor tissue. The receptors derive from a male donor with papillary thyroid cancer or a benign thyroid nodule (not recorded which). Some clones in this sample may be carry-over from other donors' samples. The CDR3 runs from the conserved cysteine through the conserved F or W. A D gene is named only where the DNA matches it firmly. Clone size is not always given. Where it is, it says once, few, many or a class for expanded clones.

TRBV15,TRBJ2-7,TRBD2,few,CATSNPTSGLYEQYF,TGTGCCACCAGCAACCCGACTAGCGGACTCTACGAGCAGTACTTC
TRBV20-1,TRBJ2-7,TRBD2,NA,CSASPGGAGYEQYF,TGCAGTGCTAGCCCCGGGGGGGCTGGGTACGAGCAGTACTTC
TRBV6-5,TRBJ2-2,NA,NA,CASNFGQNTGELFF,TGTGCCAGCAATTTCGGACAGAACACCGGGGAGCTGTTTTTT
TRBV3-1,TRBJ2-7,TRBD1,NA,CASSQAPGTAYEQYF,TGTGCCAGCAGCCAAGCCCCCGGGACAGCTTACGAGCAGTACTTC
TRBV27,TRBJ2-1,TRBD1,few,CASSSSGTGGLQEQFF,TGTGCCAGCAGTTCCTCCGGGACAGGGGGACTACAGGAGCAGTTCTTC
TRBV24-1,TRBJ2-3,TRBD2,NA,CATSDPTSGAGTDTQYF,TGTGCCACCAGTGATCCAACTAGCGGGGCCGGTACAGATACGCAGTATTTT
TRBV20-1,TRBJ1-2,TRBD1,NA,CSAAGQAGGYGYTF,TGCAGTGCTGCTGGACAGGCCGGTGGTTATGGCTACACCTTC
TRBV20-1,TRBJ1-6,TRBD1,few,CSARVPPGQGAVFYNSPLHF,TGCAGTGCTAGAGTTCCCCCCGGACAGGGGGCGGTCTTCTATAATTCACCCCTCCACTTT
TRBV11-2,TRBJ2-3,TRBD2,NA,CASSLGGLAGPYTDTQYF,TGTGCCAGCAGCTTAGGGGGACTAGCGGGACCCTACACAGATACGCAGTATTTT
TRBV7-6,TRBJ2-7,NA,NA,CASSHREDREQYF,TGTGCCAGCAGCCATCGGGAGGACAGGGAGCAGTACTTC
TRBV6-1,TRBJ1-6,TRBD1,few,CASRTGESSPLHF,TGTGCCAGCCGGACAGGGGAGAGTTCACCCCTCCACTTT
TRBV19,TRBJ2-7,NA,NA,CASSSRQASSYEQYF,TGTGCCAGTAGTTCCCGACAGGCCAGCTCCTACGAGCAGTACTTC
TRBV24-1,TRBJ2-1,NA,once,CATSETQRGAQFF,TGTGCCACCAGTGAAACCCAAAGAGGGGCGCAGTTCTTC
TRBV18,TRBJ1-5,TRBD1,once,CASSPPGQGVGNQPQHF,TGTGCCAGCTCACCACCGGGACAGGGGGTCGGCAATCAGCCCCAGCATTTT
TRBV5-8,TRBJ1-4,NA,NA,CASSLAVLGGEKLFF,TGTGCCAGCAGCTTGGCGGTTTTGGGAGGTGAAAAACTGTTTTTT
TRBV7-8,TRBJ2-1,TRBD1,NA,CASTHRDRASNEQFF,TGTGCCAGCACCCATCGGGACAGGGCGTCCAATGAGCAGTTCTTC
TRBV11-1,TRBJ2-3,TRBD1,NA,CASSHRQGPYTDTQYF,TGTGCCAGCAGCCACAGACAGGGGCCTTACACAGATACGCAGTATTTT
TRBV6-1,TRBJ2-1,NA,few,CASSGRRVGEQFF,TGTGCCAGCAGCGGGAGACGGGTGGGTGAGCAGTTCTTC
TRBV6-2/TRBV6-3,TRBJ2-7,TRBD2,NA,CASSYGTSAYEQYF,TGTGCCAGCAGTTACGGGACTAGCGCCTACGAGCAGTACTTC
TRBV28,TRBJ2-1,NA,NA,CASSLTYNEQFF,TGTGCCAGCAGTTTAACCTACAATGAGCAGTTCTTC
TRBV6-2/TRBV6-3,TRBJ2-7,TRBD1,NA,CASRGDRASGEQYF,TGTGCCAGCAGGGGGGACAGGGCCTCTGGCGAGCAGTACTTC
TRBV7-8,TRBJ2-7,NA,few,CASSATGYEQYF,TGTGCCAGCAGCGCTACAGGGTACGAGCAGTACTTC
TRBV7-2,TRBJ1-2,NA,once,CASSLGGVGSDGYTF,TGTGCCAGCAGCTTAGGGGGCGTGGGGAGCGATGGCTACACCTTC
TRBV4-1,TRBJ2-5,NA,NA,CASSQESPPAAETQYF,TGCGCCAGCAGCCAAGAGTCTCCTCCCGCGGCAGAGACCCAGTACTTC
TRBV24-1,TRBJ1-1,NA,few,CATREGTESFF,TGTGCCACCAGGGAGGGCACTGAATCTTTCTTT
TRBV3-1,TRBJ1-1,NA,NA,CASSQEGGGRAFF,TGTGCCAGCAGCCAAGAGGGGGGAGGCCGAGCTTTCTTT
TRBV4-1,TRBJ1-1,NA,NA,CASSQDLGARAFF,TGCGCCAGCAGCCAAGATTTGGGGGCGCGAGCTTTCTTT
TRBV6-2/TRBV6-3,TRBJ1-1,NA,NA,CASSYSSVGGFVTEAFF,TGTGCCAGCAGTTACTCGAGTGTAGGAGGGTTTGTCACTGAAGCTTTCTTT
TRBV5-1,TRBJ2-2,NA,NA,CASSFSGVAGELFF,TGCGCCAGCAGCTTCTCAGGGGTGGCCGGGGAGCTGTTTTTT
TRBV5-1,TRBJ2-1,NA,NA,CASSLGSGAYNEQFF,TGCGCCAGCAGCTTGGGGTCGGGCGCCTACAATGAGCAGTTCTTC
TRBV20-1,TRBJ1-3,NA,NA,CSAWDRSGNTIYF,TGCAGTGCTTGGGATCGCTCTGGAAACACCATATATTTT
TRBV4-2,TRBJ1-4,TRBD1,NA,CASSNGQGPTNEKLFF,TGTGCCAGCAGCAACGGACAGGGACCAACTAATGAAAAACTGTTTTTT
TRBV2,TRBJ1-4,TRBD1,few,CASSEFGQGVEKLFF,TGTGCCAGCAGTGAATTTGGACAGGGGGTGGAAAAACTGTTTTTT
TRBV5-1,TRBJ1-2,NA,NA,CASSSQGLYGYTF,TGCGCCAGCAGCTCGCAGGGCCTCTATGGCTACACCTTC
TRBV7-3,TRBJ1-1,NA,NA,CASSLLGGGWTEAFF,TGTGCCAGCAGCCTGCTTGGGGGGGGCTGGACTGAAGCTTTCTTT
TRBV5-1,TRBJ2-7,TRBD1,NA,CASSLRGTGAYEQYF,TGCGCCAGCAGCTTACGCGGGACAGGTGCCTACGAGCAGTACTTC
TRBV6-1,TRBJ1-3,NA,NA,CASRQGLEGGNTIYF,TGTGCCAGCAGACAGGGTTTAGAGGGGGGAAACACCATATATTTT
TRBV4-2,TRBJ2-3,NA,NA,CASSQGSGREADTQYF,TGTGCCAGCAGCCAAGGTTCCGGGAGAGAAGCAGATACGCAGTATTTT
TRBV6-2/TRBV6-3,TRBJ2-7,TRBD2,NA,CASSYPGLAGEISYEQYF,TGTGCCAGCAGTTACCCGGGACTAGCGGGAGAAATCTCCTACGAGCAGTACTTC
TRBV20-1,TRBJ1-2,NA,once,CSAGRDGAYGYTF,TGCAGTGCTGGCCGGGACGGAGCCTATGGCTACACCTTC
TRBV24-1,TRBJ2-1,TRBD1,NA,CATRDQRQGLTYNEQFF,TGTGCCACCAGAGATCAACGACAGGGTTTGACCTACAATGAGCAGTTCTTC
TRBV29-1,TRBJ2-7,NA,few,CSVEDLGDQGYEQYF,TGCAGCGTTGAAGATTTAGGGGATCAGGGCTACGAGCAGTACTTC
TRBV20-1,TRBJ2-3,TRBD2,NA,CSADKGTSGEGSDTQYF,TGCAGTGCCGACAAAGGGACTAGCGGGGAAGGGTCGGATACGCAGTATTTT
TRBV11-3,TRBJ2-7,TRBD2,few,CASSFSASGSYEQYF,TGTGCCAGCAGCTTCTCAGCTAGCGGGAGCTACGAGCAGTACTTC
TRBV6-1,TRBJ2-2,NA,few,CASRITGTGELFF,TGTGCCAGCAGAATTACAGGGACCGGGGAGCTGTTTTTT
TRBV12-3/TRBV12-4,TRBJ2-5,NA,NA,CASSQRTRGETQYF,TGTGCCAGCAGTCAGCGGACCCGGGGTGAGACCCAGTACTTC
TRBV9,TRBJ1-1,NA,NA,CASSVDPLQAMNTEAFF,TGTGCCAGCAGCGTAGACCCCCTGCAGGCTATGAACACTGAAGCTTTCTTT
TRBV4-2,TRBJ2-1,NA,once,CASSRGGRNEQFF,TGTGCCAGCAGCCGGGGGGGGCGGAATGAGCAGTTCTTC
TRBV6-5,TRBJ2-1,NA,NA,CASSYSRQGWDEQFF,TGTGCCAGCAGTTACAGCCGGCAGGGCTGGGATGAGCAGTTCTTC
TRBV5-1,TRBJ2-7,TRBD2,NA,CASSSVAGGSYEQYF,TGCGCCAGCAGCTCCGTAGCGGGGGGGTCCTACGAGCAGTACTTC
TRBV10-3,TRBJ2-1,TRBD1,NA,CAISPGQGASYNEQFF,TGTGCCATCAGTCCGGGACAGGGGGCCTCCTACAATGAGCAGTTCTTC
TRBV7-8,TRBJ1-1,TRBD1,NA,CASSVTGVNTEAFF,TGTGCCAGTAGTGTCACAGGGGTGAACACTGAAGCTTTCTTT
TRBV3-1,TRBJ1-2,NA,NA,CASSQTGRGCTF,TGTGCCAGCAGCCAAACCGGTCGGGGCTGCACCTTC
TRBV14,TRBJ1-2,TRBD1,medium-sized,CASSQSGTANYGYTF,TGTGCCAGCAGCCAATCCGGGACAGCGAACTATGGCTACACCTTC
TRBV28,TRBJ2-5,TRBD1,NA,CASSPNRGSGETQYF,TGTGCCAGCAGTCCCAACAGGGGATCCGGGGAGACCCAGTACTTC
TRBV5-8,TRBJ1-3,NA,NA,CASQRLDTIYF,TGTGCCTCCCAGAGGTTGGACACCATATATTTT
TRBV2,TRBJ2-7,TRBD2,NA,CASLGSGSYEQYF,TGTGCCAGCCTAGGGAGCGGGAGTTACGAGCAGTACTTC
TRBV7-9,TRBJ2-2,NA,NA,CASSLGVAGELFF,TGTGCCAGCAGCTTAGGGGTGGCCGGGGAGCTGTTTTTT
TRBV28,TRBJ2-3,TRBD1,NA,CASSISTGMGRPDTQYF,TGTGCCAGCAGTATCTCGACAGGGATGGGGCGCCCAGATACGCAGTATTTT
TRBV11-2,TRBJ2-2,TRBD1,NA,CASSFGQGETGELFF,TGTGCCAGCAGCTTCGGACAGGGGGAAACCGGGGAGCTGTTTTTT